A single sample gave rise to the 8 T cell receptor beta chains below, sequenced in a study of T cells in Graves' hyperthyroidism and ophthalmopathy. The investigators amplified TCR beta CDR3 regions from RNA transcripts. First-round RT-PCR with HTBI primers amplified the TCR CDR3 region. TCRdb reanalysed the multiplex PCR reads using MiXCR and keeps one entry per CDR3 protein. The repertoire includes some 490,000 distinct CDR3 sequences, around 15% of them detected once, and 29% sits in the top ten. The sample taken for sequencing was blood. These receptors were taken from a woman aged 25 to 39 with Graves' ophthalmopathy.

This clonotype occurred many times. DNA for the CDR3: TGTGCCAGCAGCTTTCCTGGGGGGAGGACTGAAGCTTTCTTT. The encoded protein is CASSFPGGRTEAFF. V gene TRBV11-2 combines with J gene TRBJ1-1, with D possibly TRBD1 on 5 matching bases. The CDR3 totals 14 residues. Germline values: CDR1 SGHAT, CDR2 FQNNGV. With 3 bases removed from V and 5 bases from J, the gap between germline ends came to 13 bases.

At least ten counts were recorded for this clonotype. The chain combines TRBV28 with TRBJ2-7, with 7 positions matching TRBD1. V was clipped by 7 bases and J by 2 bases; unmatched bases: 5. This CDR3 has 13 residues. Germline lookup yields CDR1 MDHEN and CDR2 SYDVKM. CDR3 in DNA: TGTGCCAGCACCCACAGGGGCCCCTACGAGCAGTACTTC. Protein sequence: CASTHRGPYEQYF. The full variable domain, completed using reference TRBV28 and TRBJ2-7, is DVKVTQSSRYLVKRTGEKVFLECVQDMDHENMFWYRQDPGLGLRLIYFSYDVKMKEKGDIPEGYSVSREKKERFSLILESASTNQTSMYLCASTHRGPYEQYFGPGTRLTVT.

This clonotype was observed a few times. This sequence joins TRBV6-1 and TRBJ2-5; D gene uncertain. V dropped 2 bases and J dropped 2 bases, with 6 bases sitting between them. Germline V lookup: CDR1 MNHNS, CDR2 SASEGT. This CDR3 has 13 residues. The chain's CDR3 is CASSEFGQETQYF. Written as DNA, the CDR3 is TGTGCCAGCAGTGAATTCGGACAAGAGACCCAGTACTTC.

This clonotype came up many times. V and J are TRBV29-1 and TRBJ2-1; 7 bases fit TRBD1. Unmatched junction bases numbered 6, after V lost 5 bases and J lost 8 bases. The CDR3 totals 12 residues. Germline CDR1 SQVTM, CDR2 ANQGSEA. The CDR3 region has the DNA TGCAGCGTTACCCGACAGGGCTATGAGCAGTTCTTC. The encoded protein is CSVTRQGYEQFF.

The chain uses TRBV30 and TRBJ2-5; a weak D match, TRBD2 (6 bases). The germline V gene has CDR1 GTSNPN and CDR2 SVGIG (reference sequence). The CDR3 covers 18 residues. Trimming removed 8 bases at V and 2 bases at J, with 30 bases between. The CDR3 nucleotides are TGTGCCGGGTGGGGCGGGTGGAGGGCTGAAAGGCTACAAGAGACCCAGTACTTC. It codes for CAGWGGWRAERLQETQYF.

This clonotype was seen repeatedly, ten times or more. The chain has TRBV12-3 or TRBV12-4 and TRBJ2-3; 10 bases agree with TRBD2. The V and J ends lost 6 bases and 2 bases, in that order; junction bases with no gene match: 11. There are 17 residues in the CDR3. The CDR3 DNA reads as TGTGCCAGCAGAGTGGGGTCCGGACTAGCGGCCACAGATACGCAGTATTTT. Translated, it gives CASRVGSGLAATDTQYF.

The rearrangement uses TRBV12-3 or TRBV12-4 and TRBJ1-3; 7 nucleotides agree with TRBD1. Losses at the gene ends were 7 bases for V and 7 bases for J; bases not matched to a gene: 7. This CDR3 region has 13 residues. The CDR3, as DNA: TGTGCCAGCACCCTTGACAGGGACAACACCATATATTTT. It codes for CASTLDRDNTIYF.

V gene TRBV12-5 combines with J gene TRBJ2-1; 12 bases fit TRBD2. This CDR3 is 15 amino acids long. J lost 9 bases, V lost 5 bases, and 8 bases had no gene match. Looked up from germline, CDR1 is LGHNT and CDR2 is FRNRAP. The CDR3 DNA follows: TGTGCTAGTGGTCTCAGACTAGCGGGAGAATCTGAGCAGTTCTTC. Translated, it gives CASGLRLAGESEQFF.